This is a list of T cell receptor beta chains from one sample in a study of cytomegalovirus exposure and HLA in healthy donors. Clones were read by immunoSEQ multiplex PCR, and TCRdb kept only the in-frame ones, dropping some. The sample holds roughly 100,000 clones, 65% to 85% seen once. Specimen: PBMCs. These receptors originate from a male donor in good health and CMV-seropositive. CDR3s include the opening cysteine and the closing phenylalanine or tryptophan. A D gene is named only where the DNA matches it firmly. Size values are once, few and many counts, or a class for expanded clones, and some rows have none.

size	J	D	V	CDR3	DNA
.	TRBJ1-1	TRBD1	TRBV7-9	CASSQPRTGKTLEAFF	TGTGCCAGCAGTCAACCCCGGACAGGGAAGACCCTTGAAGCTTTCTTT
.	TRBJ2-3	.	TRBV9	CASSAPGGDRRTDTQYF	TGTGCCAGCAGCGCCCCAGGAGGGGATCGTCGCACAGATACGCAGTATTTT
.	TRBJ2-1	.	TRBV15	CATSRGGRGAYNEQFF	TGTGCCACCAGCAGAGGGGGCAGGGGCGCCTACAATGAGCAGTTCTTC
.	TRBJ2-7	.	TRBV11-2	CASSLAWGPPYEQYF	TGTGCCAGCAGCTTGGCCTGGGGCCCCCCCTACGAGCAGTACTTC
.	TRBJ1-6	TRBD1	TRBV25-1	CASRQGTEVHF	TGTGCCAGCCGACAGGGGACAGAGGTCCACTTT
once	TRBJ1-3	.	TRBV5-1	CASSLGSQASGNTIYF	TGCGCCAGCAGCTTGGGATCGCAGGCCTCTGGAAACACCATATATTTT
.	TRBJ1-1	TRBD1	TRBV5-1	CASSLRIRGTANTEAFF	TGCGCCAGCAGCTTGCGTATCAGGGGGACAGCCAACACTGAAGCTTTCTTT
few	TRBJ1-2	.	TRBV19	CASSYRTHYGYTF	TGTGCCAGTAGCTACCGGACACACTATGGCTACACCTTC
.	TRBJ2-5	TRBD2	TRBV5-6	CASSPGLARQETQYF	TGTGCCAGCAGCCCGGGACTAGCGCGGCAAGAGACCCAGTACTTC
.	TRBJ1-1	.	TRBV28	CASRDGRGTEAFF	TGTGCCAGCAGGGACGGGAGGGGAACTGAAGCTTTCTTT
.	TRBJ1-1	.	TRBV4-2	CASSQGWGQLVSNTEAFF	TGTGCCAGCAGCCAAGGGTGGGGGCAGCTTGTTTCGAACACTGAAGCTTTCTTT
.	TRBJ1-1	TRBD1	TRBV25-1	CASSASRGMNTEAFF	TGTGCCAGCAGTGCAAGCAGGGGGATGAACACTGAAGCTTTCTTT
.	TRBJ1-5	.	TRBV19	CASNNRRDQPQHF	TGTGCCAGTAACAACAGGAGGGATCAGCCCCAGCATTTT
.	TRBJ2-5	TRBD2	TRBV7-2	CASSATFGTSAQETQYF	TGTGCCAGCAGCGCCACATTTGGGACTAGCGCCCAAGAGACCCAGTACTTC
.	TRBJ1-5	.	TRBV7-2	CASSLLEDQPQHF	TGTGCCAGCAGCTTATTGGAGGATCAGCCCCAGCATTTT
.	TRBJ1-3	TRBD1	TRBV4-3	CASSQKGAGAGNTIYF	TGCGCCAGCAGCCAAAAGGGGGCTGGTGCTGGTAACACCATATATTTT
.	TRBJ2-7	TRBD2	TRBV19	CASSIGLAIFHEQYF	TGTGCCAGTAGTATAGGACTAGCGATTTTCCACGAGCAGTACTTC
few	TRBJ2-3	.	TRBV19	CASSQTDTQYF	TGTGCCAGTAGCCAGACAGATACGCAGTATTTT
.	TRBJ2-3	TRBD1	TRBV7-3	CASSLTGQGYTDTQYF	TGTGCCAGCAGCTTAACCGGACAGGGATACACAGATACGCAGTATTTT
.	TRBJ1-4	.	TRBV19	CASANGGAATNEKLFF	TGTGCCAGCGCAAATGGGGGGGCAGCGACTAATGAAAAACTGTTTTTT
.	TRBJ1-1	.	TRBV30	CAWSDLGATEAFF	TGTGCCTGGAGTGACTTGGGGGCCACTGAAGCTTTCTTT
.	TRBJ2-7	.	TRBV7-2	CASSQQVSGPQYEQYF	TGTGCCAGCAGCCAACAGGTCTCTGGACCTCAATACGAGCAGTACTTC
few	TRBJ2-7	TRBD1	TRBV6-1	CASSVYLGQFYEQYF	TGTGCCAGCAGTGTCTACCTGGGACAGTTCTACGAGCAGTACTTC
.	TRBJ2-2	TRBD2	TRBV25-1	CASSEMDSGRGTGELFF	TGTGCCAGCAGTGAAATGGATAGCGGGAGAGGCACCGGGGAGCTGTTTTTT
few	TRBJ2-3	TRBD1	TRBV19	CASSSPQGADTQYF	TGTGCCAGTAGTAGCCCACAGGGGGCAGATACGCAGTATTTT
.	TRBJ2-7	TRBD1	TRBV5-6	CASRLNTGVIPYEQYF	TGTGCCAGCAGGTTAAACACAGGGGTAATTCCCTACGAGCAGTACTTC
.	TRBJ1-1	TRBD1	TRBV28	CASRTGRTEAFF	TGTGCCAGCCGGACAGGAAGGACTGAAGCTTTCTTT
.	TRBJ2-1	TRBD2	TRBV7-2	CASSLVRGGANEQFF	TGTGCCAGCAGCTTAGTTCGCGGGGGGGCCAATGAGCAGTTCTTC
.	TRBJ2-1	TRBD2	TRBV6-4	CASSDGRGSYNEQFF	TGTGCCAGCAGTGATGGGAGGGGTTCCTACAATGAGCAGTTCTTC
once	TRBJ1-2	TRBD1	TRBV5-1	CASSPGTGALGGYTF	TGCGCCAGCAGCCCGGGGACAGGGGCTTTGGGTGGCTACACCTTC
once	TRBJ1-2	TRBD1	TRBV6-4	CASSTDRGYGYTF	TGTGCCAGCAGCACAGACAGGGGCTATGGCTACACCTTC
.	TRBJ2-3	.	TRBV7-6	CASSLVRGTDTQYF	TGTGCCAGCAGCTTAGTTCGGGGCACAGATACGCAGTATTTT
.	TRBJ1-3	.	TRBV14	CASSQARVAGNTIYF	TGTGCCAGCAGCCAAGCCAGGGTCGCGGGAAACACCATATATTTT
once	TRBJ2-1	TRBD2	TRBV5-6	CASSLSLLAGAPRREQFF	TGTGCCAGCAGCTTGAGTCTGCTAGCGGGGGCTCCTCGTCGGGAGCAGTTCTTC
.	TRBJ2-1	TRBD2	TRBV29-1	CSVDQLAGARVQFF	TGCAGCGTTGACCAACTAGCGGGGGCCAGGGTGCAGTTCTTC
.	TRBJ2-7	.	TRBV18	CASSRLDEGYEQYF	TGTGCCAGCTCACGTTTAGACGAGGGCTACGAGCAGTACTTC
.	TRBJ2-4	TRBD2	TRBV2	CASSDGGLQVLDKNIQYF	TGTGCCAGCAGCGACGGGGGGTTACAGGTTCTGGACAAAAACATTCAGTACTTC
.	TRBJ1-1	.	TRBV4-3	CASAGPLKNTEAFF	TGCGCCAGCGCAGGGCCGTTAAAGAACACTGAAGCTTTCTTT
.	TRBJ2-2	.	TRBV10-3	CAISETTLKGYDTGELFF	TGTGCCATCAGTGAGACCACTCTCAAGGGGTACGACACCGGGGAGCTGTTTTTT
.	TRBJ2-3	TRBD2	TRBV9	CASSVAPAGALGDTQYF	TGTGCCAGCAGCGTAGCTCCAGCGGGGGCCCTCGGAGATACGCAGTATTTT
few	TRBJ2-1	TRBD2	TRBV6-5	CASSSGLASPNEQFF	TGTGCCAGCAGTTCGGGACTAGCCTCCCCCAATGAGCAGTTCTTC
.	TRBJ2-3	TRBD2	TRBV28	CASSPGSGGISDTQYF	TGTGCCAGCTCTCCTGGAAGCGGGGGGATTTCAGATACGCAGTATTTT
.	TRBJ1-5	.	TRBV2	CASLDSLNQPQHF	TGTGCCAGCTTAGACAGTCTCAATCAGCCCCAGCATTTT
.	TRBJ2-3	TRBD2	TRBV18	CASSLAGLRTDTQYF	TGTGCCAGCTCACTCGCGGGACTACGCACAGATACGCAGTATTTT
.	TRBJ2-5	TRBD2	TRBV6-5	CASRTLAGVEETQYF	TGTGCCAGCAGAACACTAGCGGGAGTAGAAGAGACCCAGTACTTC
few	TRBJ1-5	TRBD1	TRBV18	CASSPPGGGRQPQHF	TGTGCCAGCTCACCACCCGGAGGGGGCCGTCAGCCCCAGCATTTT
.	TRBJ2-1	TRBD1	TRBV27	CASSFRDRKFF	TGTGCCAGCAGTTTCCGGGACAGGAAGTTCTTC
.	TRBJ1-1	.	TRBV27	CASQSERLSGAEAFF	TGTGCCAGCCAATCAGAGCGACTATCAGGTGCTGAAGCTTTCTTT
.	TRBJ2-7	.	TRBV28	CASSLSGGPRYEQYF	TGTGCCAGCAGCCTAAGCGGAGGGCCACGCTACGAGCAGTACTTC
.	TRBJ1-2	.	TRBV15	CATSRGGTSAGYTF	TGTGCCACCAGCAGGGGAGGGACTTCGGCTGGCTACACCTTC
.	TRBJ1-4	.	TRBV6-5	CASNDRLSEKLFF	TGTGCCAGCAACGACAGGCTGAGTGAAAAACTGTTTTTT
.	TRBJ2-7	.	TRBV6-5	CASTRGATTYEQYF	TGTGCCAGCACCAGGGGGGCAACAACCTACGAGCAGTACTTC
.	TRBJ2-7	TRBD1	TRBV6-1	CASKLGQGAYEQYF	TGTGCCAGCAAGTTGGGACAGGGGGCCTACGAGCAGTACTTC
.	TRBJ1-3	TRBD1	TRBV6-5	CASSYSQQGYGNTIYF	TGTGCCAGCAGTTACTCGCAACAGGGGTACGGAAACACCATATATTTT
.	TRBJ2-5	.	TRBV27	CASSLNLGTQETQYF	TGTGCCAGCAGTCTAAATCTAGGGACACAAGAGACCCAGTACTTC
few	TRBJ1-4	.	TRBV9	CASSGTGGGEKLFF	TGTGCCAGCAGCGGGACGGGGGGTGGCGAAAAACTGTTTTTT
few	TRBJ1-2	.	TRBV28	CASSFGHSTAYGYTF	TGTGCCAGCAGTTTCGGCCACAGCACCGCCTATGGCTACACCTTC
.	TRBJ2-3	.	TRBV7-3	CASSLGSGTSTDTQYF	TGTGCCAGCAGCTTGGGCAGCGGTACTAGCACAGATACGCAGTATTTT
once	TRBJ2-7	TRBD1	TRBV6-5	CASSYSPGGSAVEQYF	TGTGCCAGCAGTTACTCCCCAGGGGGTAGTGCCGTCGAGCAGTACTTC